This TCR beta chain was recorded in a study of Ad26.COV2.S vaccination and SARS-CoV-2 variants. Study-wide points: Recipients of vaccine and of placebo showed similar breadth of their non-spike TCR repertoires. Vaccinees displayed broader spike-specific TCR repertoires than placebo recipients.

Using immunoSEQ multiplex PCR, the repertoire was profiled, and TCRdb retains in-frame clones only, with some absent. The sample has around 270,000 clones, around nine tenths seen once. Germline V gives CDR1 SGHDT, CDR2 YYEEEE. The CDR3 length is 16 residues. V gave up 4 bases and J gave up 5 bases; unmatched junction bases: 10. Comments on this clone: Its antigen is still unknown.

This sample's treatment: over 15 received Ad26.COV2.S at low or high dose, single or two shots; roughly five received placebo; per-sample allocation not given. Following the first vaccine or placebo injection, samples were taken on day 63. Cohort 1b enrolled adults aged 18-55 years in Boston. In the vaccine, an Ad26 vector expressed the SARS-CoV-2 spike of the Wuhan strain. The TCR was taken from a person aged 18 to 65 who received the Ad26.COV2.S COVID-19 vaccine or a placebo. The specimen comprised peripheral blood, sampled in a trial of Ad26.COV2.S vaccine versus placebo. The V and J genes are TRBV5-6 and TRBJ2-2; 8 bases match TRBD1. For the CDR3, the DNA is TGTGCCAGCAGCCCCACCGGGACAGGTGGTACCGGGGAGCTGTTTTTT. Translated: CASSPTGTGGTGELFF.